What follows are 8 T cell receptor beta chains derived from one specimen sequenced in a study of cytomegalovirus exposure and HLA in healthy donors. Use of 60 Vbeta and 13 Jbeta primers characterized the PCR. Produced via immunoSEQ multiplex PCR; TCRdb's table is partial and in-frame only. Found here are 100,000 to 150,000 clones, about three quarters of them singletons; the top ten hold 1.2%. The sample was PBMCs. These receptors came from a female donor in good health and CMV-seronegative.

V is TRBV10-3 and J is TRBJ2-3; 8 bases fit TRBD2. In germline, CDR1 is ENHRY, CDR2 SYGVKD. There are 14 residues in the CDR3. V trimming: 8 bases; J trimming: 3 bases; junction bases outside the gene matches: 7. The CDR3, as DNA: TGTGCCATCTCCAGCGGGAGTGGGACAGATACGCAGTATTTT. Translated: CAISSGSGTDTQYF.

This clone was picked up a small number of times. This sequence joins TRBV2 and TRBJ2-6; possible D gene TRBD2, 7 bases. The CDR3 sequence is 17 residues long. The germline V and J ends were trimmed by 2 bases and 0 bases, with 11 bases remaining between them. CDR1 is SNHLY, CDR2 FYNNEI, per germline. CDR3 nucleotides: TGTGCCAGCAGTGAAAGGGGGGGCGGCTCTGGGGCCAACGTCCTGACTTTC. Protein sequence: CASSERGGGSGANVLTF.

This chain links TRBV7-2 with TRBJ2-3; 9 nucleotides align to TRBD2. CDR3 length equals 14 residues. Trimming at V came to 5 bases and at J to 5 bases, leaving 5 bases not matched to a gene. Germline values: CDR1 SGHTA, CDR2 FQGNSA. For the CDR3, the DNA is TGTGCCAGCAGCCGCGGACTAGCGCAAGATACGCAGTATTTT. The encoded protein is CASSRGLAQDTQYF.

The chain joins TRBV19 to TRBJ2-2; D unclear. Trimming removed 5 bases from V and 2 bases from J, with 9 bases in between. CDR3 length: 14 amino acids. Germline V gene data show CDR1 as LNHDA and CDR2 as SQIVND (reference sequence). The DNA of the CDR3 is TGTGCCAGTAGTCCACGCGGAAACACCGGGGAGCTGTTTTTT. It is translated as CASSPRGNTGELFF.

CDR3 sequence reads: CASSLSSAYNSPLHF. In nucleotides, the CDR3 is TGTGCCAGCAGTTTATCCTCAGCCTATAATTCACCCCTCCACTTT. The chain recombines TRBV27 with TRBJ1-6; unclear D gene. V was cut by 0 bases and J by 2 bases, with 5 bases left in between. Per germline, CDR1 MNHEY and CDR2 SMNVEV (reference sequence). The CDR3 runs to 15 residues.

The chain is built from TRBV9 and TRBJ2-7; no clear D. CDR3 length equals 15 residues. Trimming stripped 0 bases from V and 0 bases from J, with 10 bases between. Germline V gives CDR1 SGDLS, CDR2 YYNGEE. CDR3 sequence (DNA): TGTGCCAGCAGCGTAGCTGGTTTGAGCTCCTACGAGCAGTACTTC. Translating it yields CASSVAGLSSYEQYF.

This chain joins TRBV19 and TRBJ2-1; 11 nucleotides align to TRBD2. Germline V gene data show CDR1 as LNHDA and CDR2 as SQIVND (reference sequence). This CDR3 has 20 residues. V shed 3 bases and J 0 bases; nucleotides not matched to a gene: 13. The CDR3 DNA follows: TGTGCCAGTAGTATTGTGGGCAAGATCCTAGCGGGAGGCTCCTACAATGAGCAGTTCTTC. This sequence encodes CASSIVGKILAGGSYNEQFF.

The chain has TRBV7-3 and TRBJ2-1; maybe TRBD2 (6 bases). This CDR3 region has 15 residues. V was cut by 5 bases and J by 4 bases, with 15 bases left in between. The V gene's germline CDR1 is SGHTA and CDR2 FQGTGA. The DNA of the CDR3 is TGTGCCAGCAGCCCAGACGCGGGATCGTACAATGAGCAGTTCTTC. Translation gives CASSPDAGSYNEQFF.